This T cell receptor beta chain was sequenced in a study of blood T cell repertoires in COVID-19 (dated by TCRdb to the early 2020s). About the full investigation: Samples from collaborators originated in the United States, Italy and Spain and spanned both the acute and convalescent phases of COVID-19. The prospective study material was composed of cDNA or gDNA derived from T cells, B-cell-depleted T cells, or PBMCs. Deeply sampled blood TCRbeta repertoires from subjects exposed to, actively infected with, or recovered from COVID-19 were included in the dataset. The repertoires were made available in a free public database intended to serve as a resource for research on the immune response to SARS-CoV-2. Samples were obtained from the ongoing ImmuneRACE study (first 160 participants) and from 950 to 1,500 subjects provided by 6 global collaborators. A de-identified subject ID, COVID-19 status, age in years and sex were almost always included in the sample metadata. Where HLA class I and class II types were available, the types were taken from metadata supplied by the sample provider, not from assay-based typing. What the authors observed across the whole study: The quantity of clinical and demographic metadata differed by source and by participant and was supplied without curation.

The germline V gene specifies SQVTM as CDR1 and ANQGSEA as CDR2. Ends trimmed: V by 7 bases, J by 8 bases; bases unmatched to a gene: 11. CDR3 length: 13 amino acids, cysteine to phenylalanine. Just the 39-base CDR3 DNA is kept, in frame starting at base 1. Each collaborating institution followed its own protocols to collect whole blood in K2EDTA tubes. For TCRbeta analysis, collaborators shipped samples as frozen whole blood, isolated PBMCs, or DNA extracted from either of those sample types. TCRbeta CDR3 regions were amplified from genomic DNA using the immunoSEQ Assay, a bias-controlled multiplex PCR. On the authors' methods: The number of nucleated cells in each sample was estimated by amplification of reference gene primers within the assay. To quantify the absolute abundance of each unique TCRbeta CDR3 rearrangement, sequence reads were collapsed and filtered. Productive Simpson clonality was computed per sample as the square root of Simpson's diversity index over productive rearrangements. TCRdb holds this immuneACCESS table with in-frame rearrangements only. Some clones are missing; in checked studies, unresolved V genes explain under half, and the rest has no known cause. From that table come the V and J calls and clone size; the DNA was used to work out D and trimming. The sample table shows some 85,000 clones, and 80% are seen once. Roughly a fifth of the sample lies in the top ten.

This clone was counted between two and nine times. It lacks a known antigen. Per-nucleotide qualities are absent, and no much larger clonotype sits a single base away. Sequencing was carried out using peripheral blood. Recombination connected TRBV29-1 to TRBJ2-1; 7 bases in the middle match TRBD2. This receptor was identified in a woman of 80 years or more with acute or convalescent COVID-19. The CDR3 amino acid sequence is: CSGLWGRADEQFF. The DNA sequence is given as TGCAGCGGTCTCTGGGGGAGGGCCGATGAGCAGTTCTTC.